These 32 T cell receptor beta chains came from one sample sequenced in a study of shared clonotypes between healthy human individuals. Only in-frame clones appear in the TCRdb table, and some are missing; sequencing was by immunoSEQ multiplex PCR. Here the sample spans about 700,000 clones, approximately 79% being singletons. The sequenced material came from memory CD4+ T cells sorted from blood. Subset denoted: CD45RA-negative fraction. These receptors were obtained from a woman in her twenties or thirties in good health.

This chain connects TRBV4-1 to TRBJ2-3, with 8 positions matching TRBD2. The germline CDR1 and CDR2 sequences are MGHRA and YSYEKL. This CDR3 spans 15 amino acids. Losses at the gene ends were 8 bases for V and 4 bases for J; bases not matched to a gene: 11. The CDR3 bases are TGCGCCAGCTCGAAAACCGGGACTAGGCCAGATACGCAGTATTTT. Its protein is CASSKTGTRPDTQYF.

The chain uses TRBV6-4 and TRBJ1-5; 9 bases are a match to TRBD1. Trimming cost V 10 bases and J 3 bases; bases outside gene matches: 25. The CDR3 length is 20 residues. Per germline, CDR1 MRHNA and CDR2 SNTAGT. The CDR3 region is CATSRGQGGTKPAYNQPQHF. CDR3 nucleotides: TGTGCCACCTCCAGGGGACAGGGTGGCACTAAACCGGCCTACAATCAGCCCCAGCATTTT.

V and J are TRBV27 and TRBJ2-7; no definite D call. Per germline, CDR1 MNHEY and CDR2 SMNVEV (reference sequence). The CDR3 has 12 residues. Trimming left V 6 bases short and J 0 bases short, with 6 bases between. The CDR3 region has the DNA TGTGCCAGCAGATCCAACTCCTACGAGCAGTACTTC. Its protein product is CASRSNSYEQYF.

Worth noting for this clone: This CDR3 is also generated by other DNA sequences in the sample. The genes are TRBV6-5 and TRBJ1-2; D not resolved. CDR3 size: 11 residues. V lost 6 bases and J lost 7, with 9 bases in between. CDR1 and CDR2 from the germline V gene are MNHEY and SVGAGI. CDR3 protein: CASSSGSGYTF. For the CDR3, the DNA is TGTGCCAGCAGCTCCGGATCTGGCTACACCTTC.

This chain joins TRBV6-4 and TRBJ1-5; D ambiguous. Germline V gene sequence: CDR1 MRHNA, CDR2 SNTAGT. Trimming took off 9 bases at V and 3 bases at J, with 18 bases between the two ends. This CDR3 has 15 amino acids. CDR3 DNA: TGTGCCAGAGGTCCTAGGGCAGAAGACAATCAGCCCCAGCATTTT. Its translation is CARGPRAEDNQPQHF.

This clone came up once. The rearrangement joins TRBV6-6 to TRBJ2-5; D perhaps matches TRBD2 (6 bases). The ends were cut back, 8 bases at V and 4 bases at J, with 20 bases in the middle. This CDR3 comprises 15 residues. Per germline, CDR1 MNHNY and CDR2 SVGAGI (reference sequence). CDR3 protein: CASGGLQTGSETQYF. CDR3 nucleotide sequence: TGTGCCAGCGGGGGGTTGCAGACGGGATCAGAGACCCAGTACTTC.

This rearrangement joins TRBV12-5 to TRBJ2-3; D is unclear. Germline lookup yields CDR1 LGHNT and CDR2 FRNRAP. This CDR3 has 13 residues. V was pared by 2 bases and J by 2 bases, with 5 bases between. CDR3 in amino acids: CASGLYNTDTQYF. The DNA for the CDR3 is TGTGCTAGTGGTTTGTACAACACAGATACGCAGTATTTT.

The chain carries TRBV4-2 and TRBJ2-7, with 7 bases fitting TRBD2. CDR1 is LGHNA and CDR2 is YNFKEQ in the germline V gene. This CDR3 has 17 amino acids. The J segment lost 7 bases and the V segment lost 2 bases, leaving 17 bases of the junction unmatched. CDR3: CASSQPGRAGPRAEQYF. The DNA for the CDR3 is TGTGCCAGCAGCCAACCTGGTCGAGCGGGGCCCCGTGCGGAGCAGTACTTC.

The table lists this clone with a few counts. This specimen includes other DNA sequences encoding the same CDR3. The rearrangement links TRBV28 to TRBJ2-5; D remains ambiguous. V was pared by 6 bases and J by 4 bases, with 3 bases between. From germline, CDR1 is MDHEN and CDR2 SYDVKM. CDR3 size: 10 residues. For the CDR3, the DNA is TGTGCCAGCAGGGGAGAGACCCAGTACTTC. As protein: CASRGETQYF.

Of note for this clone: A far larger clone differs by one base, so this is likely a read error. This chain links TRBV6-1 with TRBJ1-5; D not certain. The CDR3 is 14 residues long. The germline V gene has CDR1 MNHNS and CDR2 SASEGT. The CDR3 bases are TGTGCCAGCAGTGATTTGGCATTCAATCGGCCCCAGCATTTT. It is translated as CASSDLAFNRPQHF.

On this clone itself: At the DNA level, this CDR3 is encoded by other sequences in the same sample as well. CDR3 region: CASSLPVGKLFF. The DNA of the CDR3 is TGTGCCAGCAGTTTACCGGTGGGAAAACTGTTTTTT. V is TRBV28 and J is TRBJ1-4; D is ambiguous. The CDR3 extends over 12 amino acids. V lost 2 bases and J 10 bases, leaving 8 bases between the germline ends. Germline values: CDR1 MDHEN, CDR2 SYDVKM.

The CDR3 reads CASSQTTGLAGELFF. The CDR3 DNA reads TGTGCCAGCAGCCAAACGACAGGGTTGGCCGGGGAGCTGTTTTTT. This rearrangement joins TRBV6-6 to TRBJ2-2; 7 nucleotides align to TRBD1. Germline lookup yields CDR1 MNHNY and CDR2 SVGAGI (reference sequence). The J segment lost 6 bases and the V segment lost 6 bases, leaving 10 bases of the junction unmatched. The CDR3 has 15 amino acids.

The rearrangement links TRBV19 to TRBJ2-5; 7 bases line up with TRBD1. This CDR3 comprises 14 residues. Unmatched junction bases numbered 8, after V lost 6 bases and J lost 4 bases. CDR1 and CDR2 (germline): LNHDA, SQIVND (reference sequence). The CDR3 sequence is CASRTRGSGETQYF. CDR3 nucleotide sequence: TGTGCCAGTAGGACCAGGGGGAGTGGAGAGACCCAGTACTTC.

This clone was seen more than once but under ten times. CDR3 sequence (DNA): TGTGCCAGCAGTCGGTGGACAGATGGGACTAATGAAAAACTGTTTTTT. As protein: CASSRWTDGTNEKLFF. The chain links TRBV6-6 to TRBJ1-4; TRBD1 might be the D (6 bases). The CDR3 is 16 amino acids. Germline V CDR1 and CDR2: MNHNY, SVGAGI (reference sequence). Between the trimmed V and J ends, which lost 5 bases and 2 bases, there was a span of 15 bases.

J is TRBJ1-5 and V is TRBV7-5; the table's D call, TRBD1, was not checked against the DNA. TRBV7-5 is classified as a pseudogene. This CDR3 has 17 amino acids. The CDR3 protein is CVRSLPPCVQLNQPQHF. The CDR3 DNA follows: TGTGTCAGAAGCTTACCTCCCTGCGTACAGCTTAATCAGCCCCAGCATTTT.

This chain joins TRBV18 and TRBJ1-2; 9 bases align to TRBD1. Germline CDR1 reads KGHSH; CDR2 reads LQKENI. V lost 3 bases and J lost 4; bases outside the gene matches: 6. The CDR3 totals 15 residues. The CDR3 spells CASSPDRGVIYGYTF. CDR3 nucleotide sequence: TGTGCCAGCTCACCGGACAGGGGCGTGATCTATGGCTACACCTTC. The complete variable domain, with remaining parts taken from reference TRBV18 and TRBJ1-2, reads NAGVMQNPRHLVRRRGQEARLRCSPMKGHSHVYWYRQLPEEGLKFMVYLQKENIIDESGMPKERFSAEFPKEGPSILRIQQVVRGDSAAYFCASSPDRGVIYGYTFGSGTRLTVV.

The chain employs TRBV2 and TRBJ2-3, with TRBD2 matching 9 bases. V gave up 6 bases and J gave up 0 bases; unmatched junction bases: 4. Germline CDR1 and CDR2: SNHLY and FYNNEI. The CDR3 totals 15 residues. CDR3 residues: CASRFGLASTDTQYF. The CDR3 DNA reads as TGTGCCAGCAGATTTGGACTAGCGAGCACAGATACGCAGTATTTT.

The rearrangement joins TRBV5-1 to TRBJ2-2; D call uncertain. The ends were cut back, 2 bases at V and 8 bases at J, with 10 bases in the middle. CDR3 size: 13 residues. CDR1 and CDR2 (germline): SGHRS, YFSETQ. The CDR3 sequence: CASSFSPSGELFF. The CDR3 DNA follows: TGCGCCAGCAGCTTCTCGCCATCGGGGGAGCTGTTTTTT.

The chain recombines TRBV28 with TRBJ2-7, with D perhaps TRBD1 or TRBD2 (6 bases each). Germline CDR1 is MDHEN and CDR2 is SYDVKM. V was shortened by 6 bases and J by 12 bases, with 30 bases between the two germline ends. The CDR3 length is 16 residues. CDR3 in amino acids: CASSSGARGTRRGLYF. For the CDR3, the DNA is TGTGCCAGCAGCTCGGGGGCTAGGGGAACCCGGCGCGGTCTGTACTTC.

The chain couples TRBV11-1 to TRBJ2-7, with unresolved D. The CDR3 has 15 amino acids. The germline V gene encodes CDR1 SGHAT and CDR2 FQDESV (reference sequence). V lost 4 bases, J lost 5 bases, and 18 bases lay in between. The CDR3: CASSSGRFRSHEQYF. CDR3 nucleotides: TGTGCCAGCAGCTCGGGCAGGTTTCGGTCACACGAGCAGTACTTC. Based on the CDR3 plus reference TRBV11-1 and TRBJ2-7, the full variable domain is EAEVAQSPRYKITEKSQAVAFWCDPISGHATLYWYRQILGQGPELLVQFQDESVVDDSQLPKDRFSAERLKGVDSTLKIQPAELGDSAMYLCASSSGRFRSHEQYFGPGTRLTVT.

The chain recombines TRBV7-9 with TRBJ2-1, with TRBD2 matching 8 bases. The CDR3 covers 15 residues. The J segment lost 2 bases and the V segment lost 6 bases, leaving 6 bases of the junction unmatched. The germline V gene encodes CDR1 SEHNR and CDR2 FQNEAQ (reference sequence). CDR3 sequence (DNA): TGTGCCAGCAGGCTACTAGCGGCAACCTACAATGAGCAGTTCTTC. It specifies CASRLLAATYNEQFF.

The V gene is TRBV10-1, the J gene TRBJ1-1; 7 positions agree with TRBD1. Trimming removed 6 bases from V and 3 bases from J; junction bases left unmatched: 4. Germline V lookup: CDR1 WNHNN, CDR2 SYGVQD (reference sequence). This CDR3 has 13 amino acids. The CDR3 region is CASRKGQDTEAFF. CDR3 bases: TGCGCCAGCAGGAAAGGACAGGACACTGAAGCTTTCTTT.

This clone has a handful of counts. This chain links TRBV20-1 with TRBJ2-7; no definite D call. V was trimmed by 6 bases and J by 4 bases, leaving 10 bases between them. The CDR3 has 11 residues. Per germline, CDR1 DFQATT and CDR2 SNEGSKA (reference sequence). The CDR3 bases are TGCAGTGCACCTAACGATTACGAGCAGTACTTC. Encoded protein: CSAPNDYEQYF.

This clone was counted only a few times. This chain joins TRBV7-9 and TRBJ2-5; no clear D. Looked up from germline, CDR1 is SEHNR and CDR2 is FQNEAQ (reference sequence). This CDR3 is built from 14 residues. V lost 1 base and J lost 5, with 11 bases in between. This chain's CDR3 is CASSLGVGRETQYF. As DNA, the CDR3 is TGTGCCAGCAGCTTAGGGGTGGGTCGGGAGACCCAGTACTTC. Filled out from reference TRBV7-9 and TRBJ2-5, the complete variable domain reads DTGVSQNPRHKITKRGQNVTFRCDPISEHNRLYWYRQTLGQGPEFLTYFQNEAQLEKSRLLSDRFSAERPKGSFSTLEIQRTEQGDSAMYLCASSLGVGRETQYFGPGTRLLVL.

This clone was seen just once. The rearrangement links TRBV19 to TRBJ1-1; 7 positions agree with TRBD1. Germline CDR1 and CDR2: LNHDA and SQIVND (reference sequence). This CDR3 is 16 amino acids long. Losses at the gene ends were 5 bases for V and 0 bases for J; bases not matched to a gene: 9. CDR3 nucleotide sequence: TGTGCCAGTAGTCCACACCTGGACAGGTTGAACACTGAAGCTTTCTTT. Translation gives CASSPHLDRLNTEAFF. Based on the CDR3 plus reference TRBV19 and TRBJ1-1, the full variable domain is DGGITQSPKYLFRKEGQNVTLSCEQNLNHDAMYWYRQDPGQGLRLIYYSQIVNDFQKGDIAEGYSVSREKKESFPLTVTSAQKNPTAFYLCASSPHLDRLNTEAFFGQGTRLTVV.

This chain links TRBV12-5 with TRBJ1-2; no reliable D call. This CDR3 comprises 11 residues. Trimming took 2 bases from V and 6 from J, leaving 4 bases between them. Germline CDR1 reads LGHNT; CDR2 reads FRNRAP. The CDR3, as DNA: TGTGCTAGTGGTTTGAATCATGGCTACACCTTC. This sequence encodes CASGLNHGYTF.

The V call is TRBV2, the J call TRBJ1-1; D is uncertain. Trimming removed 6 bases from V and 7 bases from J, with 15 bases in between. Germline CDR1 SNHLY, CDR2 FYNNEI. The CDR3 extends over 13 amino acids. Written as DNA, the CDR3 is TGTGCCAGCAGAGTCGATCTATCGGGTGAAGCTTTCTTT. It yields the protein CASRVDLSGEAFF. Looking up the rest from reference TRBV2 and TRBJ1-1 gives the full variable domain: EPEVTQTPSHQVTQMGQEVILRCVPISNHLYFYWYRQILGQKVEFLVSFYNNEISEKSEIFDDQFSVERPDGSNFTLKIRSTKLEDSAMYFCASRVDLSGEAFFGQGTRLTVV.

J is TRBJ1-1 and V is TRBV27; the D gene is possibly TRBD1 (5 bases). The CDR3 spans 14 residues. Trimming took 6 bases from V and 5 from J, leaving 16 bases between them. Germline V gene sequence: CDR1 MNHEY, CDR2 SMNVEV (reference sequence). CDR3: CASSRDREWTEAFF. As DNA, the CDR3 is TGTGCCAGCAGCCGTGACAGAGAGTGGACTGAAGCTTTCTTT.

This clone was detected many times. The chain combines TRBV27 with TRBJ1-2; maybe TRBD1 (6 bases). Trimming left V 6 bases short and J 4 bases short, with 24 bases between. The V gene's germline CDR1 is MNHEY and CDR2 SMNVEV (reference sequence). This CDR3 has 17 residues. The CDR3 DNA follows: TGTGCCAGCAGGTCGCCGGGACACCTTCCTCGGGGCTATGGCTACACCTTC. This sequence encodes CASRSPGHLPRGYGYTF.

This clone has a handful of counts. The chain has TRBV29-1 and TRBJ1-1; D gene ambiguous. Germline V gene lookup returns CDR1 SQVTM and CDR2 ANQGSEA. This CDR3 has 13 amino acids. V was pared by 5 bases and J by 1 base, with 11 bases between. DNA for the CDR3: TGCAGCGTTCCCACAAGCGGGAACACTGAAGCTTTCTTT. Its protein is CSVPTSGNTEAFF. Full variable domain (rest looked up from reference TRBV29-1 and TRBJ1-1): SAVISQKPSRDICQRGTSLTIQCQVDSQVTMMFWYRQQPGQSLTLIATANQGSEATYESGFVIDKFPISRPNLTFSTLTVSNMSPEDSSIYLCSVPTSGNTEAFFGQGTRLTVV.

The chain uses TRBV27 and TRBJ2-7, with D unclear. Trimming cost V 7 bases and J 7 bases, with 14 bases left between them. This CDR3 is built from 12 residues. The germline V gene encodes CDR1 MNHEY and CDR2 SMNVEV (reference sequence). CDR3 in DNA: TGTGCCAGCATTAAGGACCTCATGGAGCAGTACTTC. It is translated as CASIKDLMEQYF.

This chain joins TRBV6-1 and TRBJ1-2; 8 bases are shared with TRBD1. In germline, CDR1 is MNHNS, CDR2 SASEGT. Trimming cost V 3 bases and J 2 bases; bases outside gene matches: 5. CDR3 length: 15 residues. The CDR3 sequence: CASSDRTGRNYGYTF. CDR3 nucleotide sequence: TGTGCCAGCAGTGACAGGACAGGGAGAAACTATGGCTACACCTTC.